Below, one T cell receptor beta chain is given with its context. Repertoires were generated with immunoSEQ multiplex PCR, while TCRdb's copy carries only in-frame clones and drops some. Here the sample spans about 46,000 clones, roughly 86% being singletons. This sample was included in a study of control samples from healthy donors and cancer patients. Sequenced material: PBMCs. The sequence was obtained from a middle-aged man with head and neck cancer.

The CDR3 DNA is TGCGCCAGCAGCCTAACAGGGGCGAACACCGGGGAGCTGTTTTTT. This codes for CASSLTGANTGELFF. The rearrangement links TRBV5-1 to TRBJ2-2; 7 nucleotides line up with TRBD1. CDR3 length equals 15 residues. Germline assignment: CDR1 SGHRS and CDR2 YFSETQ. V lost 4 bases and J lost 0; bases outside the gene matches: 3.